This TCR beta chain was documented in a study of OX40 agonist ivuxolimab in advanced cancers. Study summary: The patients received agonistic anti-OX40 (CD134) antibody ivuxolimab. At doses from 0.01 to 10 mg/kg, patients were given intravenous ivuxolimab every 2 weeks.

V was clipped by 5 bases and J by 3 bases, with 11 bases between them. The CDR3 length is 14 residues. Germline V gives CDR1 LNHDA, CDR2 SQIVND (reference sequence). Clones were sequenced by immunoSEQ multiplex PCR, and TCRdb holds only the in-frame ones, with some missing. The data contain 72,000 or so clones, 88% of them seen just once; the ten biggest clones take up around 0.86%. Study results and limitations: Expanded clones were, on average, more numerous among CD8+ T cells than CD4+. No determination was made of the antigen specificity of the expanded peripheral T cells.

On this clone: The antigen remains unidentified.

This sample comprised CD4+ or CD8+ T cells sorted from blood, obtained in a trial of the OX40 agonist ivuxolimab. The chain links TRBV19 to TRBJ2-1, with TRBD2 as a possible D gene (6 bases). The receptor comes from an adult with an advanced solid tumor such as melanoma, head and neck, liver or kidney cancer. The CDR3 reads CASSPRDFYNEQFF. DNA of the CDR3: TGTGCCAGTAGTCCACGGGACTTCTACAATGAGCAGTTCTTC.